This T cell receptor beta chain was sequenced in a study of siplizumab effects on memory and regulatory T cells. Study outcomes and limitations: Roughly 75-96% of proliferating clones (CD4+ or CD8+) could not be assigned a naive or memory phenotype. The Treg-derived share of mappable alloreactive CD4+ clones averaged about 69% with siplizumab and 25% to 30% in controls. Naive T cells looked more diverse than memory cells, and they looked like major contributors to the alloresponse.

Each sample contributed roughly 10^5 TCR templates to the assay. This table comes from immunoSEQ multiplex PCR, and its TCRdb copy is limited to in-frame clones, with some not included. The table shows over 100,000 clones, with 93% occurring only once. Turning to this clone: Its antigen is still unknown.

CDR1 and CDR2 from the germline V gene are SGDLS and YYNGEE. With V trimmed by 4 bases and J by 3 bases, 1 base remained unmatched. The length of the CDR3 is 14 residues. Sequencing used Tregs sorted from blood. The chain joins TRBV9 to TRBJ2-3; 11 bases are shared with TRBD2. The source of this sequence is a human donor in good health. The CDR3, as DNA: TGTGCCAGCAGCCCTAGCGGGGGGACAGATACGCAGTATTTT. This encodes CASSPSGGTDTQYF.